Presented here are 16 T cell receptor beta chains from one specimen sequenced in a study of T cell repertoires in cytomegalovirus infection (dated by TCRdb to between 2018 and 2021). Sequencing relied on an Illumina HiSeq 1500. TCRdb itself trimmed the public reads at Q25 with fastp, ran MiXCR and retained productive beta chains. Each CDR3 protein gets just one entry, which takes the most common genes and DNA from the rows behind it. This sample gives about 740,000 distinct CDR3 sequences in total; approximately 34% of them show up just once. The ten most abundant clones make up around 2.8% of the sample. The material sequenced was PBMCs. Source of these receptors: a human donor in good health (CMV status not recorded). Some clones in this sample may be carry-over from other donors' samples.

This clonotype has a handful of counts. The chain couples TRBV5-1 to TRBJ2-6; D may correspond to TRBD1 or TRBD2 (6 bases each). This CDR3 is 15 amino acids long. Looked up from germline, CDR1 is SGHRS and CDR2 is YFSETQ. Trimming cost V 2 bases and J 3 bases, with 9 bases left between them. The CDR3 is CASSLGGFGANVLTF. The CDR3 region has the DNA TGCGCCAGCAGCTTAGGGGGGTTTGGGGCCAACGTCCTGACTTTC.

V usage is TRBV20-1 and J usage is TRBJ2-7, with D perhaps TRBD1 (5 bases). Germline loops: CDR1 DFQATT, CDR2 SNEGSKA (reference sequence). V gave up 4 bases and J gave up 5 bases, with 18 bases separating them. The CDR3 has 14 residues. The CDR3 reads CSANKGLRFDEQYF. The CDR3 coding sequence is TGCAGTGCTAATAAGGGGCTAAGGTTCGACGAGCAGTACTTC.

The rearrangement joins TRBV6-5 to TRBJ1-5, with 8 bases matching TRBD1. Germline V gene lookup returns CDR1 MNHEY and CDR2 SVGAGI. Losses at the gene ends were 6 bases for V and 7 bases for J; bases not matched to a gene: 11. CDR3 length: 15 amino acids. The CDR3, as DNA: TGTGCCAGCAGCCCCGGACAGGGCGGATACCAGCCCCAGCATTTT. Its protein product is CASSPGQGGYQPQHF.

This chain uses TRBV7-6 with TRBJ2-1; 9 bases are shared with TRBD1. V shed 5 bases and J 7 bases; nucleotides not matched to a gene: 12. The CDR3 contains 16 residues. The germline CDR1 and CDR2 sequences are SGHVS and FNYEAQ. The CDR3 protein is CASSLYRDRDGNEQFF. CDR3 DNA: TGTGCCAGCAGCCTCTACCGGGACAGGGACGGGAATGAGCAGTTCTTC.

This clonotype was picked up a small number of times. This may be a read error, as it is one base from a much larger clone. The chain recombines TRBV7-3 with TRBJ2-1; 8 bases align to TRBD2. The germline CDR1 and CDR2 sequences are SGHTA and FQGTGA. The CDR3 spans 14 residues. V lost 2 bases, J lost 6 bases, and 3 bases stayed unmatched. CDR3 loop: CASSLSGGLNEQFF. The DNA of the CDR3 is TGTGCCAGCAGCTTATCGGGGGGGCTCAATGAGCAGTTCTTC.

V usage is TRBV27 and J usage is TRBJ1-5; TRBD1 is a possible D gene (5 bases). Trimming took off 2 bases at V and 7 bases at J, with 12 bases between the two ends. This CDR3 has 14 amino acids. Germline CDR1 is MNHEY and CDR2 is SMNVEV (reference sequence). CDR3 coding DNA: TGTGCCAGCAGTTTAGCCAGGGTAAAACAGCCCCAGCATTTT. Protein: CASSLARVKQPQHF.

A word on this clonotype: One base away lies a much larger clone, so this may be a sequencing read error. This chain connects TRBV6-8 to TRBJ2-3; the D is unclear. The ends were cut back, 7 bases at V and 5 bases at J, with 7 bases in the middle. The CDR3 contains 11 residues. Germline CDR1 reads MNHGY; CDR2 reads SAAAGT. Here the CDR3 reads CASNRQDTQYF. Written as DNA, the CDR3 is TGTGCCAGCAACCGCCAAGATACGCAGTATTTT.

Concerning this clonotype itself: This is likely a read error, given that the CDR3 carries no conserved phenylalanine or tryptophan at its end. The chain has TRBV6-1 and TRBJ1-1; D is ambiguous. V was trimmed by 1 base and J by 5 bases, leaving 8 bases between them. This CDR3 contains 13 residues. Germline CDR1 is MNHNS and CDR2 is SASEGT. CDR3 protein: CASSEGVGTEAFS. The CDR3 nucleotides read TGTGCCAGCAGTGAAGGGGTGGGTACTGAAGCTTTCTCT.

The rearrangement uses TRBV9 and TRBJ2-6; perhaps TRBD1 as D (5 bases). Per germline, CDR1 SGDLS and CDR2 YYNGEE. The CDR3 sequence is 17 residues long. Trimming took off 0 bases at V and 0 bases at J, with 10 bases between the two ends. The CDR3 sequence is CASSVGHRNSGANVLTF. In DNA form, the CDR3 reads TGTGCCAGCAGCGTAGGCCACAGGAACTCTGGGGCCAACGTCCTGACTTTC. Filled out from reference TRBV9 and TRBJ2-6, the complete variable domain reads DSGVTQTPKHLITATGQRVTLRCSPRSGDLSVYWYQQSLDQGLQFLIQYYNGEERAKGNILERFSAQQFPDLHSELNLSSLELGDSALYFCASSVGHRNSGANVLTFGAGSRLTVL.

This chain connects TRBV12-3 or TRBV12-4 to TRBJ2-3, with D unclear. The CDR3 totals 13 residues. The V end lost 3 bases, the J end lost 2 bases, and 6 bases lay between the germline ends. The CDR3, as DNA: TGTGCCAGCAGTTTTGTAGACACAGATACGCAGTATTTT. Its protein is CASSFVDTDTQYF.

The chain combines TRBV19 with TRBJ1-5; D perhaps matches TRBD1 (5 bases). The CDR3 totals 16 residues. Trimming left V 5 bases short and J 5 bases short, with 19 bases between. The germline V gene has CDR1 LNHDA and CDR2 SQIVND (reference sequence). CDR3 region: CASSVDKPGGYQPQHF. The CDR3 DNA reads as TGTGCCAGTAGTGTTGACAAGCCTGGGGGTTATCAGCCCCAGCATTTT.

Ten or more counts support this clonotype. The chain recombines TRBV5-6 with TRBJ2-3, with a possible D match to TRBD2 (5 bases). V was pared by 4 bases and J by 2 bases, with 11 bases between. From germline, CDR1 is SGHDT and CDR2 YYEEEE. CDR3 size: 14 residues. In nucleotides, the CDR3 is TGTGCCAGCAGCCTACAGCGGATCACAGATACGCAGTATTTT. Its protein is CASSLQRITDTQYF. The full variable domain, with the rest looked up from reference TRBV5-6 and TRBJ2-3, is DAGVTQSPTHLIKTRGQQVTLRCSPKSGHDTVSWYQQALGQGPQFIFQYYEEEERQRGNFPDRFSGHQFPNYSSELNVNALLLGDSALYLCASSLQRITDTQYFGPGTRLTVL.

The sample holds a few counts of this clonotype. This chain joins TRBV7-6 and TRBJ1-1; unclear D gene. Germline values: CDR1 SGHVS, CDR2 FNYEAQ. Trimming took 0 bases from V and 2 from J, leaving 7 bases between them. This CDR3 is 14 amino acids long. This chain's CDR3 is CASSLAADNTEAFF. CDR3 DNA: TGTGCCAGCAGCTTAGCAGCAGACAACACTGAAGCTTTCTTT.

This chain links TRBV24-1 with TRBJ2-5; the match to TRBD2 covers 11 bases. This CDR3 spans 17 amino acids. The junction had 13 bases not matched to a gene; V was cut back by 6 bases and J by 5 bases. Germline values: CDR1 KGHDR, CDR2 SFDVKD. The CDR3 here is CATSPTSGSTFRETQYF. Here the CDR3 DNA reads TGTGCCACCAGTCCTACTAGCGGGAGTACATTTAGGGAGACCCAGTACTTC.

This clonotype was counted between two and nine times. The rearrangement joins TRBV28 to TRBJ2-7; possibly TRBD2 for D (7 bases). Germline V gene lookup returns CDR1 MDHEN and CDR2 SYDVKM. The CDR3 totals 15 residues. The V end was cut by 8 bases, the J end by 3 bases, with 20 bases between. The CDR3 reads CASLPSRGPGYEQYF. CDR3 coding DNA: TGTGCCAGCCTCCCCTCGCGGGGGCCGGGCTACGAGCAGTACTTC. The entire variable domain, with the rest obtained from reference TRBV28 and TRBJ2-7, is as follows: DVKVTQSSRYLVKRTGEKVFLECVQDMDHENMFWYRQDPGLGLRLIYFSYDVKMKEKGDIPEGYSVSREKKERFSLILESASTNQTSMYLCASLPSRGPGYEQYFGPGTRLTVT.

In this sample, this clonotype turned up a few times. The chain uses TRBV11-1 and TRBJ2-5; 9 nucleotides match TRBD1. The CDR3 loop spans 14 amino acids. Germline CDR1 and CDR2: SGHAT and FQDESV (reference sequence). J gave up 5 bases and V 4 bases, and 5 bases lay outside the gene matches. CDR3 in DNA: TGTGCCAGCAGCTCCGGGACAGGGTGGGAGACCCAGTACTTC. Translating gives CASSSGTGWETQYF.